These 21 T cell receptor beta chains were all obtained from the same sample, sequenced in a study of Ad26.COV2.S vaccination and SARS-CoV-2 variants. TCRdb's copy holds only in-frame clones and misses some; the assay was immunoSEQ multiplex PCR. The profile covers some 640,000 clones, with about 89% appearing a single time and about 1.5% taken by the ten largest. The treatment is: around 19 received Ad26.COV2.S at low or high dose, single or two shots; 5 received placebo; per-sample allocation not given. Sample collection was performed on day 63 after the first vaccine or placebo injection. The sample was peripheral blood, taken in a trial of Ad26.COV2.S vaccine versus placebo. Every receptor here comes from a person aged 18-65 years who received the Ad26.COV2.S COVID-19 vaccine or a placebo.

The genes are TRBV29-1 and TRBJ1-1, with 9 nucleotides matching TRBD1. CDR3 length: 15 residues. V lost 4 bases to trimming and J lost 1 base; unmatched junction nucleotides: 7. Germline CDR1 reads SQVTM; CDR2 reads ANQGSEA. The CDR3 here is CSVGESGQGNTEAFF. The CDR3 DNA reads TGCAGCGTTGGGGAATCGGGACAGGGGAACACTGAAGCTTTCTTT.

DNA for the CDR3: TGCGCCAGCAGCCCTGCCGGCTTTTACGAGCAGTACTTC. Protein sequence: CASSPAGFYEQYF. The J gene is TRBJ2-7, the V gene TRBV5-1; unclear D gene. CDR3 length: 13 residues. The germline CDR1 and CDR2 sequences are SGHRS and YFSETQ. Trimming stripped 4 bases from V and 4 bases from J, with 12 bases between.

This clone occurred once. The J gene is TRBJ2-7, the V gene TRBV18; 8 bases are a match to TRBD1. The CDR3 is made up of 15 amino acids. Germline CDR1 reads KGHSH; CDR2 reads LQKENI. V lost 4 bases to trimming and J lost 3 bases; unmatched junction nucleotides: 8. The CDR3 DNA reads as TGTGCCAGCTCACTAACCGGGACAGGACACTACGAGCAGTACTTC. This translates into CASSLTGTGHYEQYF.

This clone appeared a few times. This chain connects TRBV4-2 to TRBJ2-7; 8 bases fit TRBD2. V lost 1 base and J lost 2; bases outside the gene matches: 4. CDR1 LGHNA and CDR2 YNFKEQ come from the germline V gene. The CDR3 is 15 amino acids. The CDR3 DNA sequence: TGTGCCAGCAGCCAAGCCAGCGGGAGCCCCTACGAGCAGTACTTC. Translating it yields CASSQASGSPYEQYF.

This chain links TRBV5-1 with TRBJ2-5; D may correspond to TRBD1 or TRBD2 (5 bases each). CDR3 length: 14 amino acids. CDR1 and CDR2 (germline): SGHRS, YFSETQ. Trimming took off 4 bases at V and 0 bases at J, with 10 bases between the two ends. CDR3 coding DNA: TGCGCCAGCAGCCATGGGACGGACCAAGAGACCCAGTACTTC. As protein: CASSHGTDQETQYF.

The chain carries TRBV11-2 and TRBJ2-5; D may match TRBD1 or TRBD2 (5 bases each). Germline CDR1 and CDR2: SGHAT and FQNNGV. V lost 4 bases and J lost 5, with 14 bases in between. The CDR3 extends over 14 amino acids. This CDR3 reads CASSSGRGVETQYF. CDR3 in DNA: TGTGCCAGCAGCTCCGGGCGAGGGGTCGAGACCCAGTACTTC.

CDR3 loop: CASSPLTSGGLNIQYF. The DNA for the CDR3 is TGCGCCAGCAGCCCCCTGACTAGCGGGGGACTGAACATTCAGTACTTC. This chain joins TRBV5-1 and TRBJ2-4; 12 bases map to TRBD2. This CDR3 has 16 residues. Trimming at V came to 4 bases and at J to 7 bases, leaving 9 bases not matched to a gene. Germline V gene data show CDR1 as SGHRS and CDR2 as YFSETQ.

The genes are TRBV18 and TRBJ2-5, with 14 bases aligning to TRBD2. The CDR3 loop spans 15 amino acids. J gave up 6 bases and V 2 bases, and 2 bases lay outside the gene matches. Germline V CDR1 and CDR2: KGHSH, LQKENI. The CDR3: CASSPGLAGGKTQYF. The CDR3 DNA reads as TGTGCCAGCTCACCAGGACTAGCGGGAGGCAAGACCCAGTACTTC.

This sequence joins TRBV27 and TRBJ1-5, with a tentative D call TRBD1 (5 bases). The CDR3 is 17 amino acids. The V and J ends lost 6 bases and 0 bases respectively, with 18 bases between them. Germline V gives CDR1 MNHEY, CDR2 SMNVEV (reference sequence). The CDR3: CASRPRRGEYSNQPQHF. CDR3 DNA sequence: TGTGCCAGCAGACCCCGGCGAGGGGAATATAGCAATCAGCCCCAGCATTTT.

The CDR3 protein is CASSPRTGLAKNIQYF. Here the CDR3 DNA reads TGTGCCAGCAGCCCCCGGACAGGACTAGCCAAAAACATTCAGTACTTC. This chain connects TRBV5-4 to TRBJ2-4; the match to TRBD1 covers 7 bases. The J segment lost 0 bases and the V segment lost 4 bases, leaving 7 bases of the junction unmatched. The CDR3 is 16 residues long. Germline V gene data show CDR1 as SGHNT and CDR2 as YYREEE (reference sequence).

The chain joins TRBV6-5 to TRBJ2-4, with D possibly TRBD2 on 5 matching bases. The germline V gene encodes CDR1 MNHEY and CDR2 SVGAGI. V lost 6 bases to trimming and J lost 0 bases, with 9 bases between them. The CDR3 runs to 14 residues. This CDR3 reads CASSRRLAKNIQYF. CDR3 nucleotides: TGTGCCAGCAGCCGGAGGCTAGCCAAAAACATTCAGTACTTC.

The CDR3 is CASSLPRQGGSYNEQFF. CDR3 nucleotides: TGCGCCAGCAGCCTACCCCGACAGGGAGGCTCCTACAATGAGCAGTTCTTC. The chain links TRBV5-1 to TRBJ2-1, with D tentatively TRBD1 (7 bases). The V gene lost 4 bases and the J gene lost 0 bases, with 17 bases spanning the gap. The CDR3 spans 17 residues. CDR1 and CDR2 (germline): SGHRS, YFSETQ.

The genes are TRBV19 and TRBJ2-3, with 9 bases matching TRBD1. V shed 5 bases and J 8 bases; nucleotides not matched to a gene: 8. The CDR3 consists of 14 residues. In germline, CDR1 is LNHDA, CDR2 SQIVND (reference sequence). The CDR3 sequence: CASSVDRGVGTQYF. The CDR3 nucleotides are TGTGCCAGTAGTGTTGACAGGGGGGTCGGTACGCAGTATTTT.

The rearrangement links TRBV11-3 to TRBJ2-2; D is unresolved. Looked up from germline, CDR1 is SGHNT and CDR2 is YENEEA. The CDR3 is 14 amino acids. V was pared by 1 base and J by 6 bases, with 9 bases between. CDR3 loop: CASSLGAAAGELFF. The CDR3 coding sequence is TGTGCCAGCAGCTTAGGTGCGGCGGCCGGGGAGCTGTTTTTT.

The rearrangement joins TRBV27 to TRBJ1-5; TRBD1 is a possible D gene (6 bases). The germline gives CDR1 MNHEY, CDR2 SMNVEV (reference sequence). V was clipped by 3 bases and J by 6 bases, with 12 bases between them. This CDR3 contains 14 residues. The CDR3, as DNA: TGTGCCAGCAGTTTTGGGGGGGGCGTTCAGCCCCAGCATTTT. This gives the protein CASSFGGGVQPQHF.

The V gene is TRBV7-6, the J gene TRBJ2-7; TRBD1 matches at 8 bases. The CDR3 runs to 15 residues. The germline CDR1 and CDR2 sequences are SGHVS and FNYEAQ. V dropped 3 bases and J dropped 9; count of bases not matched to a gene: 13. DNA of the CDR3: TGTGCCAGCAGCTTCACCGGGACAGGCTCTGGGGGGCAGTACTTC. Translating it yields CASSFTGTGSGGQYF.

This chain connects TRBV19 to TRBJ2-3, with unresolved D. CDR1 LNHDA and CDR2 SQIVND come from the germline V gene (reference sequence). The CDR3 consists of 14 residues. The V gene lost 0 bases and the J gene lost 2 bases, with 6 bases spanning the gap. The CDR3 protein is CASSIDSNTDTQYF. The DNA for the CDR3 is TGTGCCAGTAGTATAGACTCGAACACAGATACGCAGTATTTT.

The J gene is TRBJ1-3, the V gene TRBV5-8; D ambiguous. The germline gives CDR1 SGHTS, CDR2 YDEGEE. The V gene lost 0 bases and the J gene lost 0 bases, with 7 bases spanning the gap. The CDR3 totals 15 residues. The CDR3 DNA follows: TGTGCCAGCAGCTTGGGGCAGACCTCTGGAAACACCATATATTTT. Protein sequence: CASSLGQTSGNTIYF.

V gene TRBV5-1 combines with J gene TRBJ2-5, with a weak D call TRBD2 (6 bases). The CDR3 extends over 13 amino acids. With 4 bases removed from V and 4 bases from J, the gap between germline ends came to 11 bases. Germline assignment: CDR1 SGHRS and CDR2 YFSETQ. The CDR3: CASSRAEGETQYF. The CDR3 DNA sequence: TGCGCCAGCAGCAGAGCGGAGGGAGAGACCCAGTACTTC.

Concerning this clone itself: Other DNA sequences in this specimen translate into the identical CDR3. The chain couples TRBV5-1 to TRBJ2-7, with D possibly matching TRBD2 (6 bases). This CDR3 is built from 14 residues. Germline V lookup: CDR1 SGHRS, CDR2 YFSETQ. V was shortened by 4 bases and J by 5 bases, with 16 bases between the two germline ends. CDR3: CASSPGTGGDEQYF. The CDR3 DNA is TGCGCCAGCAGCCCGGGGACCGGGGGAGACGAGCAGTACTTC. Full variable domain (outside the CDR3, taken from reference TRBV5-1 and TRBJ2-7): KAGVTQTPRYLIKTRGQQVTLSCSPISGHRSVSWYQQTPGQGLQFLFEYFSETQRNKGNFPGRFSGRQFSNSRSEMNVSTLELGDSALYLCASSPGTGGDEQYFGPGTRLTVT.

Comment on this clone: The germline gene is not matched at one end of the junction; a read error may be the cause. This chain connects TRBV2 to TRBJ1-1; 8 nucleotides align to TRBD1. The CDR3 is 14 residues long. Germline V gives CDR1 SNHLY, CDR2 FYNNEI. The CDR3 protein is CASSPRDRNTKAFF. The CDR3 nucleotides read TGTGCCAGCAGCCCCCGGGACAGGAACACTAAAGCTTTCTTT.